The clone carrying this TCR beta chain has ten or more counts. Its matching antigen is unknown. The CDR3 extends over 15 amino acids. V dropped 4 bases and J dropped 9; count of bases not matched to a gene: 7. Germline V gives CDR1 LNHDA, CDR2 SQIVND (reference sequence). Reverse transcribing all isolated RNA meant expressed TCRB transcripts were sequenced. Data came from immunoSEQ multiplex PCR; TCRdb stores just in-frame clones and leaves some out. The table includes about 170,000 clones, 7% to 9% detected once. This sample was taken from a study of beta chain features in type 1 diabetes. Study conclusions and caveats: VDJ junctions sequenced from type 1 diabetes patients showed fewer insertions and more deletions. Comparison showed that naive, central memory and Treg TCRB repertoires appeared more similar among patients than among healthy donors. TCRB CDR3s were moderately but significantly shorter in Type 1 diabetes patients in all four CD4+ subsets.

The chain combines TRBV19 with TRBJ2-1, with 12 bases aligning to TRBD2. Sequencing used central memory CD4+ T cells from blood. This TCR came from a young man with type 1 diabetes. CDR3 DNA sequence: TGTGCCAGTAGTACCGGACTAGCGGGAAGCGGTGAGCAGTTCTTC. It is translated as CASSTGLAGSGEQFF.